This is a list of T cell receptor beta chains from one sample in a study of blood T cell repertoires in COVID-19. Using immunoSEQ multiplex PCR, the repertoire was profiled, and TCRdb retains in-frame clones only, with some absent. The sample holds approximately 140,000 clones, roughly four fifths seen once. The sequenced sample consisted of peripheral blood. The receptors come from a human donor with acute or convalescent COVID-19. The donor label of this sample is uncertain. The CDR3 runs from the conserved cysteine through the conserved F or W.

V	J	CDR3
TRBV2	TRBJ1-1	CASIADRNTEAFF
TRBV6-5	TRBJ2-7	CASSPWDRVRYEQYF
TRBV19	TRBJ1-3	CASSPHGNTIYF
TRBV9	TRBJ2-5	CASSPEVSGSQETQYF
TRBV5-4	TRBJ2-4	CASSSGVDIQYF
TRBV9	TRBJ2-7	CASSRQGISEQYF
TRBV10-3	TRBJ2-3	CAIGGWETSTDTQYF
TRBV19	TRBJ1-5	CASTFEEDQPQHF
TRBV7-5	TRBJ2-1	CVRSFDSYNEQFF
TRBV6-6	TRBJ1-1	CASSSTGLEAFF
TRBV3-1/TRBV3-2	TRBJ1-5	CASSQGTVNQPQHF
TRBV7-6	TRBJ1-6	CASSEWGTGDANSPLHF
TRBV10-3	TRBJ1-2	CAISERGGRGGDYGYTF
TRBV12-3/TRBV12-4	TRBJ1-2	CASSSGSGGYTF
TRBV2	TRBJ2-1	CASSETSGMLNEQFF
TRBV2	TRBJ1-1	CASSGQGMGNTEAFF
TRBV19	TRBJ2-1	CASSRGPDGGGGEQFF